This TCR beta chain comes out of a study of cytotoxic CD8 clonotypes in ibrutinib-treated CLL. Study-wide background: Included were 11 to 12 relapsed/refractory and about 14 treatment-naive patients, of whom roughly 17 were IGHV unmutated.

The study, taken as a whole, reports: Under therapy, public clonotypes either contracted or stayed stable, and they were uncommon.

Germline V lookup: CDR1 ENHRY, CDR2 SYGVKD. V shed 1 base and J shed 2 bases, with 12 bases lying between them. This CDR3 has 15 residues. Cryopreserved PBMCs yielded approximately 2 micrograms of genomic DNA for TCR beta libraries. A 1 in 200,000 to 1 in 1 million T cell depth was the sequencing target. Repertoires were generated with immunoSEQ multiplex PCR, while TCRdb's copy carries only in-frame clones and drops some. The table lists nearly 50,000 clones, 50% to 65% of them singletons. A note on this clone: Its cognate antigen is unknown.

The chain carries TRBV10-3 and TRBJ2-7; TRBD1 is a possible D gene (6 bases). The source of this sequence is a human donor with chronic lymphocytic leukemia. Sequencing used PBMCs, obtained after 24 months of ibrutinib treatment. The CDR3 loop reads CAISEFQGITYEQYF. CDR3 DNA: TGTGCCATCAGTGAGTTTCAGGGGATAACCTACGAGCAGTACTTC.